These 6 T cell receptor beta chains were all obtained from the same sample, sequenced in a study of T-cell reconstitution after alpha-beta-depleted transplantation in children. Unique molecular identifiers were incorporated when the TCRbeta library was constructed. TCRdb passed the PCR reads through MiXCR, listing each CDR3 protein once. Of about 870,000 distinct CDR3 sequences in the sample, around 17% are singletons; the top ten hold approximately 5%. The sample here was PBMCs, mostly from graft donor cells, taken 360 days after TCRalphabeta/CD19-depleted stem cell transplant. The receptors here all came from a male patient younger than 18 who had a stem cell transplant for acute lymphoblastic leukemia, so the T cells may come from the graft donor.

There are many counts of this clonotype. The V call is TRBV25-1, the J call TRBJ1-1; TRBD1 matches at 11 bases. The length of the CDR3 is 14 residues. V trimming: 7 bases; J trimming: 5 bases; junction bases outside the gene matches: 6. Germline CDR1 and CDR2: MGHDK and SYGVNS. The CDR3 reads CASKLGTGGTEAFF. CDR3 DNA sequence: TGTGCCAGCAAACTAGGGACAGGGGGGACTGAAGCTTTCTTT.

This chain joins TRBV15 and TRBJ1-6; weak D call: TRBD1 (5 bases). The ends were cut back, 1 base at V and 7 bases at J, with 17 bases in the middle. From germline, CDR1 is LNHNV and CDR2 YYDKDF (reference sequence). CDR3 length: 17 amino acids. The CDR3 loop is CATSRGTGIARNSPLHF. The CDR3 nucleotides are TGTGCCACCAGCAGAGGTACAGGAATCGCGCGAAATTCACCCCTCCACTTT.

The CDR3 here is CASSFGVAGTDTQYF. The CDR3 nucleotides are TGTGCCAGCAGCTTTGGGGTAGCGGGCACAGATACGCAGTATTTT. The chain combines TRBV7-3 with TRBJ2-3, with D perhaps TRBD2 (6 bases). Germline CDR1 is SGHTA and CDR2 is FQGTGA. The V gene lost 3 bases and the J gene lost 1 base, with 11 bases spanning the gap. The CDR3 spans 15 residues.

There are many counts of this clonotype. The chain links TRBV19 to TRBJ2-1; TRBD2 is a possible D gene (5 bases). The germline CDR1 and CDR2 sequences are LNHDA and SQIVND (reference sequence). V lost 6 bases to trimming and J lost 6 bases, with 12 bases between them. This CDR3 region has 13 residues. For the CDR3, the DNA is TGTGCCAGTAGGAGGACGGGAACCAATGAGCAGTTCTTC. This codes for CASRRTGTNEQFF.

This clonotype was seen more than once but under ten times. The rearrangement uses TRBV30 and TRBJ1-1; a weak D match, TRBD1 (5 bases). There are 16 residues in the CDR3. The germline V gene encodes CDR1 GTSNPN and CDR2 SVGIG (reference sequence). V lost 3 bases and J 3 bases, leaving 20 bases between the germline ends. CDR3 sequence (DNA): TGTGCCTGGAGCCCAAAACGGGGGTTGGGGGACACTGAAGCTTTCTTT. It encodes CAWSPKRGLGDTEAFF.

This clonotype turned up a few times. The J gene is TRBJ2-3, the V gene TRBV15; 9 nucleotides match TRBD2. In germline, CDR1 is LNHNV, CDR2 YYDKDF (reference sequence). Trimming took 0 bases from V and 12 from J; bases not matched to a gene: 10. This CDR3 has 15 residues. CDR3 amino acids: CATSRDNPLAGSQYF. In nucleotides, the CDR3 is TGTGCCACCAGCAGAGATAACCCACTAGCGGGTTCTCAGTATTTT.